This T cell receptor beta chain originates from a study of cytomegalovirus exposure and HLA in healthy donors. Only in-frame clones appear in the TCRdb table, and some are missing; sequencing was by immunoSEQ multiplex PCR. The data contain about 350,000 clones, approximately 86% of them singletons. Germline V gene sequence: CDR1 SGHRS, CDR2 YFSETQ. Trimming cost V 4 bases and J 3 bases, with 19 bases left between them. The CDR3 covers 17 residues. As concerns this clone: Its antigen remains unknown.

Findings and caveats of the study: Across donors, most TCRs were seen rarely, yet some public ones were widespread. One later analysis, an examination of the roughly 130 validation repertoires, found that first-cohort TCR clusters tended to co-occur in them.

The TCR comes from a woman in her twenties or thirties in good health and CMV-seropositive. The rearrangement joins TRBV5-1 to TRBJ1-4; D remains unclear. Source material: PBMCs. The CDR3 DNA reads as TGCGCCAGCAGCAATCTCAATTGGATTGAGGCTAATGAAAAACTGTTTTTT. It codes for CASSNLNWIEANEKLFF.